This T cell receptor beta chain emerged from a study of blood T cell repertoires in COVID-19. Profiled with immunoSEQ multiplex PCR; TCRdb holds only in-frame clones, not every one. The sample lists roughly 500,000 clones, over 75% occurring once. V was clipped by 3 bases and J by 7 bases; unmatched bases: 7. CDR3 length: 14 amino acids. CDR1 is MNHEY, CDR2 SVGEGT, per germline. Sequencing was performed on PBMCs or T cells enriched from blood (not recorded which). The source is a woman aged 40-49 years who had recovered from COVID-19. The chain uses TRBV6-2 or TRBV6-3 and TRBJ2-5; 8 bases agree with TRBD1. The CDR3 sequence: CASSYWQGAGTQYF. The CDR3 bases are TGTGCCAGCAGTTATTGGCAGGGGGCCGGGACCCAGTACTTC.